A selection of T cell receptor beta chains follows, all from one sample in a study of low-dose radiotherapy and immunotherapy resistance in tumors. TCRdb used MiXCR to reprocess the reads, holding one entry per CDR3 protein. This sample carries 50,000 or so distinct CDR3 sequences, roughly a third of them seen once, and the ten largest clones take approximately 8.4%. This material consisted of PBMCs, taken after low-dose radiotherapy plus immunotherapy. Every receptor here comes from a male donor with rectosigmoid adenocarcinoma. CDR3s include the opening cysteine and the closing phenylalanine or tryptophan. A D gene is named only where the DNA matches it firmly. Size is stated for part of the rows, as once, few or many counts, or as a class when the clone is expanded.

V gene	J gene	D gene	clone size	CDR3 protein	CDR3 DNA
TRBV6-2/TRBV6-3	TRBJ1-2	-	medium-sized	CASSPQGTFGYTF	TGTGCCAGCAGCCCACAGGGAACGTTTGGCTACACCTTC
TRBV6-2/TRBV6-3	TRBJ1-6	-	few	CASSPDYNSPLHF	TGTGCCAGCAGCCCGGATTATAATTCACCCCTCCACTTT
TRBV3-1	TRBJ1-5	-	-	CASSQVAGGNQPQHF	TGTGCCAGCAGCCAAGTGGCAGGGGGCAATCAGCCCCAGCATTTT
TRBV6-4	TRBJ1-2	-	medium-sized	CASSDGNFGYGYTF	TGTGCCAGCAGTGATGGAAATTTTGGCTATGGCTACACCTTC
TRBV11-2	TRBJ2-1	TRBD2	many	CASNAGRARYNEQFF	TGTGCCAGCAACGCCGGGAGGGCCCGGTACAATGAGCAGTTCTTC
TRBV4-3	TRBJ2-7	TRBD2	medium-sized	CASSLDSLAGVEQYF	TGCGCCAGCAGCCTCGATTCCCTAGCGGGAGTCGAGCAGTACTTC
TRBV6-1	TRBJ2-7	-	-	CASSYFAGSSYYEQYF	TGTGCCAGCAGTTACTTTGCGGGGAGCTCCTACTACGAGCAGTACTTC
TRBV5-1	TRBJ2-7	TRBD1	-	CASTSDRSFSYEQYF	TGCGCCAGCACCTCGGACAGGAGCTTCTCCTACGAGCAGTACTTC
TRBV27	TRBJ1-5	-	many	CASSLEKWTPQHF	TGTGCCAGCAGTTTAGAAAAGTGGACGCCCCAGCATTTT
TRBV5-5	TRBJ1-5	TRBD1	few	CASSPRTGENQPQHF	TGTGCCAGCAGCCCCAGGACAGGGGAGAATCAGCCCCAGCATTTT
TRBV11-2	TRBJ2-2	-	-	CASSTDRAGELFF	TGTGCCAGCAGCACAGATCGTGCCGGGGAGCTGTTTTTT
TRBV3-1	TRBJ2-1	TRBD2	-	CASSQARAGGRNEQFF	TGTGCCAGCAGCCAAGCTAGAGCGGGGGGTAGGAATGAGCAGTTCTTC
TRBV10-3	TRBJ2-5	-	many	CAISGAPQETQYF	TGTGCCATCAGTGGGGCGCCCCAAGAGACCCAGTACTTC
TRBV6-1	TRBJ2-3	-	-	CASSSPRVADTQYF	TGTGCCAGCAGTAGCCCCCGAGTAGCGGATACGCAGTATTTT
TRBV24-1	TRBJ2-1	TRBD2	-	CATSGLSVTSGKYNEQFF	TGTGCCACCAGTGGGCTTTCGGTGACTAGCGGAAAATACAATGAGCAGTTCTTC
TRBV29-1	TRBJ2-1	TRBD2	-	CSVLRDGLAPVDYEQFF	TGCAGCGTTCTCAGGGACGGACTAGCCCCGGTGGACTATGAGCAGTTCTTC
TRBV6-1	TRBJ2-7	TRBD1	-	CASSLYPDRANDEQYF	TGTGCCAGCAGCCTATACCCGGACAGGGCTAACGACGAGCAGTACTTC
TRBV7-8	TRBJ2-3	TRBD2	many	CASRREGRADTQYF	TGTGCCAGCAGGCGGGAGGGCCGCGCAGATACGCAGTATTTT
TRBV12-3/TRBV12-4	TRBJ1-1	TRBD1	once	CASSLSPGTGTEAFF	TGTGCCAGCAGTCTTAGTCCCGGGACAGGGACTGAAGCTTTCTTT
TRBV6-5	TRBJ1-2	TRBD1	-	CASLEIQGARGYTF	TGTGCCAGCCTCGAGATACAGGGGGCGAGAGGCTACACCTTC
TRBV5-1	TRBJ2-3	TRBD2	many	CASSAGGPEDTQYF	TGCGCCAGCAGCGCGGGGGGGCCTGAAGATACGCAGTATTTT
TRBV5-1	TRBJ2-1	TRBD1	once	CASSFDRGGIDEQFF	TGCGCCAGCAGCTTTGACAGGGGGGGAATCGATGAGCAGTTCTTC
TRBV2	TRBJ2-7	-	many	CASLRGSSSYEQYF	TGTGCCAGCCTCAGGGGATCGAGCTCCTACGAGCAGTACTTC
TRBV9	TRBJ1-3	-	-	CASSGGSGNTIYF	TGTGCCAGCAGCGGGGGGAGTGGAAACACCATATATTTT
TRBV6-2/TRBV6-3	TRBJ1-1	-	many	CASSIGGENTEAFF	TGTGCCAGCAGTATCGGGGGAGAGAACACTGAAGCTTTCTTT
TRBV18	TRBJ1-4	-	many	CASSQGVGTNEKLFF	TGTGCCAGCTCACAGGGAGTCGGAACTAATGAAAAACTGTTTTTT
TRBV12-3/TRBV12-4	TRBJ2-1	TRBD2	many	CASSLEGGGKEQFF	TGTGCCAGCAGTTTAGAGGGCGGGGGGAAAGAGCAGTTCTTC
TRBV20-1	TRBJ1-1	-	few	CSARDFGDLLGTEAFF	TGCAGTGCTAGAGATTTCGGGGATCTATTGGGCACTGAAGCTTTCTTT
TRBV19	TRBJ1-6	-	many	CASWTAYNSPLHF	TGTGCCAGTTGGACGGCCTATAATTCACCCCTCCACTTT
TRBV7-9	TRBJ2-3	-	-	CASSLSKGTDTQYF	TGTGCCAGCAGCTTAAGCAAGGGCACAGATACGCAGTATTTT
TRBV6-4	TRBJ2-3	-	few	CASSDSAGASTDTQYF	TGTGCCAGCAGTGATTCCGCGGGGGCTAGCACAGATACGCAGTATTTT
TRBV28	TRBJ2-7	-	many	CASSVRQEQYF	TGTGCCAGCAGCGTCCGGCAGGAGCAGTACTTC
TRBV5-1	TRBJ2-1	-	few	CASSLSRREQFF	TGCGCCAGCAGCTTGAGCCGGCGAGAGCAGTTCTTC
TRBV20-1	TRBJ2-1	-	many	CSASIRAAYNEQFF	TGCAGTGCTAGTATAAGGGCAGCCTACAATGAGCAGTTCTTC
TRBV7-2	TRBJ2-3	-	many	CASSLNPSDTQYF	TGTGCCAGCAGCTTAAATCCCTCAGATACGCAGTATTTT
TRBV6-2/TRBV6-3	TRBJ2-5	-	-	CASSDGLGETQYF	TGTGCCAGCAGTGACGGGCTTGGGGAGACCCAGTACTTC
TRBV14	TRBJ2-3	-	many	CASSRPAGDTQYF	TGTGCCAGCAGCCGTCCAGCCGGGGATACGCAGTATTTT
TRBV11-2	TRBJ2-1	-	many	CASSLVGGPFSEQFF	TGTGCCAGCAGCTTAGTTGGAGGGCCGTTCTCTGAGCAGTTCTTC
TRBV20-1	TRBJ2-2	-	many	CSARPSGTRPTGELFF	TGCAGTGCTAGGCCGTCCGGGACAAGACCGACCGGGGAGCTGTTTTTT
TRBV5-1	TRBJ1-2	-	many	CASSLGLAGPLTGYGYTF	TGCGCCAGCAGCTTGGGGTTGGCAGGTCCTTTAACGGGTTATGGCTACACCTTC
TRBV5-5	TRBJ2-3	-	-	CASSGQDKLSHTDTQYF	TGTGCCAGCAGTGGCCAGGACAAACTCTCCCACACAGATACGCAGTATTTT
TRBV6-2/TRBV6-3	TRBJ2-2	-	few	CASIEDGLAGVTGELFFF	-
TRBV28	TRBJ2-1	-	many	CASISGVSPSSYNEQFF	TGTGCCTCAATCTCGGGGGTTTCCCCTAGCTCCTACAATGAGCAGTTCTTC
TRBV6-2/TRBV6-3	TRBJ2-1	TRBD1	few	CASSYIVGQGANEQFF	TGTGCCAGCAGTTACATTGTTGGACAGGGGGCCAATGAGCAGTTCTTC
TRBV6-2/TRBV6-3	TRBJ2-5	-	many	CASSYSSGTQYF	TGTGCCAGCAGTTACTCGTCAGGGACCCAGTACTTC
TRBV20-1	TRBJ2-4	-	many	CSARRLKRQLLAKNIQYF	TGCAGTGCTCGGCGCCTTAAGAGACAGTTACTAGCCAAAAACATTCAGTACTTC
TRBV5-1	TRBJ1-4	-	-	CASSSGFATNEKLFF	TGCGCCAGCAGCTCTGGGTTTGCAACTAATGAAAAACTGTTTTTT
TRBV2	TRBJ2-7	-	-	CASSEGPSATYEQYF	TGTGCCAGCAGTGAGGGTCCTAGCGCAACATACGAGCAGTACTTC
TRBV5-1	TRBJ2-2	-	-	CASSTTGSNTGELFF	TGCGCCAGCAGCACCACAGGGTCGAACACCGGGGAGCTGTTTTTT
TRBV9	TRBJ2-5	TRBD2	-	CASSFRTSGSEETQYF	TGTGCCAGCAGCTTCCGGACTAGCGGGAGTGAAGAGACCCAGTACTTC
TRBV19	TRBJ2-3	TRBD1	many	CASSFGTGITDTQYF	TGTGCCAGTAGTTTCGGGACAGGGATCACAGATACGCAGTATTTT
TRBV2	TRBJ2-1	-	few	CASNREGGAAYNEQFF	TGTGCCAGCAATAGGGAGGGGGGGGCGGCCTACAATGAGCAGTTCTTC
TRBV2	TRBJ2-5	TRBD2	many	CASSGLAGRETQYF	TGTGCCAGCAGTGGACTAGCGGGCAGGGAGACCCAGTACTTC
TRBV5-3	TRBJ1-2	-	-	CASSPGQGSYGYTF	TGTGCCAGCAGCCCTGGGCAGGGCTCCTATGGCTACACCTTC
TRBV28	TRBJ2-3	TRBD1	many	CASTTGQGLQYF	TGTGCCAGCACCACTGGACAGGGGCTGCAGTATTTT
TRBV28	TRBJ2-1	TRBD2	few	CASTPGGRDEQFF	TGTGCCAGCACCCCGGGAGGGAGGGATGAGCAGTTCTTC
TRBV20-1	TRBJ2-1	-	-	CSARVEGGSYNEQFF	TGCAGTGCTAGAGTCGAGGGGGGGTCCTACAATGAGCAGTTCTTC